Below are 23 T cell receptor beta chains sequenced from a single sample in a study of OX40 agonist ivuxolimab in advanced cancers. Using immunoSEQ multiplex PCR, the repertoire was profiled, and TCRdb retains in-frame clones only, with some absent. The repertoire holds around 80,000 clones, around 90% seen once, with approximately 0.8% in the top ten. The specimen was CD4+ or CD8+ T cells sorted from blood, collected in a trial of the OX40 agonist ivuxolimab. The source is an adult with an advanced solid tumor such as melanoma, head and neck, liver or kidney cancer.

This rearrangement joins TRBV6-4 to TRBJ2-5, with TRBD1 as a possible D gene (6 bases). Germline assignment: CDR1 MRHNA and CDR2 SNTAGT. V was trimmed by 6 bases and J by 0 bases, leaving 8 bases between them. The CDR3 contains 13 residues. The CDR3 reads CASRQGYQETQYF. The CDR3 DNA reads as TGTGCCAGCAGGCAGGGGTACCAAGAGACCCAGTACTTC.

This clone was observed a single time. This rearrangement joins TRBV14 to TRBJ2-5; tentatively, D is TRBD1 (6 bases). Trimming took 1 base from V and 4 from J, leaving 13 bases between them. The CDR3 has 15 amino acids. The germline V gene has CDR1 SGHDN and CDR2 FVKESK. The CDR3 region is CASSQGDTRLETQYF. In DNA, the CDR3 is TGTGCCAGCAGCCAAGGGGACACAAGGCTAGAGACCCAGTACTTC.

The gene calls are TRBV5-4 and TRBJ2-5; D possibly matches TRBD1 or TRBD2 (5 bases each). The ends were cut back, 2 bases at V and 6 bases at J, with 11 bases in the middle. There are 13 residues in the CDR3. Germline CDR1 SGHNT, CDR2 YYREEE (reference sequence). The CDR3 sequence: CASSFEGPQTQYF. The CDR3 DNA follows: TGTGCCAGCAGCTTTGAGGGGCCGCAGACCCAGTACTTC.

The V gene is TRBV5-6, the J gene TRBJ2-7; 10 bases are a match to TRBD2. V was pared by 5 bases and J by 2 bases, with 4 bases of the junction left unmatched. This CDR3 spans 14 amino acids. Germline loops: CDR1 SGHDT, CDR2 YYEEEE. CDR3 in amino acids: CASRPGLATYEQYF. CDR3 in DNA: TGTGCCAGCAGACCGGGACTAGCGACCTACGAGCAGTACTTC.

This chain uses TRBV4-3 with TRBJ2-3; no definite D call. The CDR3 has 14 residues. CDR1 and CDR2 from the germline V gene are LGHNA and YSLEER. Trimming stripped 0 bases from V and 7 bases from J, with 11 bases between. The CDR3 sequence is CASSQDPKTYTQYF. CDR3 nucleotide sequence: TGCGCCAGCAGCCAAGATCCTAAGACGTATACGCAGTATTTT.

This clone was found once. This rearrangement joins TRBV2 to TRBJ2-6; the D is unclear. The V gene lost 1 base and the J gene lost 3 bases, with 10 bases spanning the gap. Looked up from germline, CDR1 is SNHLY and CDR2 is FYNNEI. CDR3 length: 16 residues. CDR3 sequence: CASSEGWVGGANVLTF. The CDR3 DNA sequence: TGTGCCAGCAGTGAAGGCTGGGTAGGTGGGGCCAACGTCCTGACTTTC.

The gene calls are TRBV29-1 and TRBJ1-2; D is undetermined. Trimming shortened V by 2 bases and J by 7 bases, and 8 bases separated the two germline ends. This CDR3 has 11 residues. Germline loops: CDR1 SQVTM, CDR2 ANQGSEA. As DNA, the CDR3 is TGCAGCGTTGAACCCCGATGTGGCTACACCTTC. Translation gives CSVEPRCGYTF.

J is TRBJ1-2 and V is TRBV15; 9 bases fit TRBD1. There are 17 residues in the CDR3. J gave up 8 bases and V 3 bases, and 16 bases lay outside the gene matches. Germline V lookup: CDR1 LNHNV, CDR2 YYDKDF (reference sequence). CDR3 residues: CATSRGMGQGDLWGYTF. CDR3 sequence (DNA): TGTGCCACCAGCAGGGGGATGGGACAGGGAGATTTGTGGGGCTACACCTTC.

The chain carries TRBV28 and TRBJ1-5, with TRBD1 identical over 7 bases. CDR1 and CDR2 from the germline V gene are MDHEN and SYDVKM. Trimming took 8 bases from V and 5 from J; bases not matched to a gene: 12. The CDR3 totals 15 residues. The CDR3 region is CASHSRDRHHQPQHF. The CDR3 DNA follows: TGTGCCAGCCATTCCCGGGACAGACACCATCAGCCCCAGCATTTT.

The J gene is TRBJ1-2, the V gene TRBV7-8, with 9 bases fitting TRBD1. The CDR3 runs 19 residues. From germline, CDR1 is SGHVS and CDR2 FQNEAQ. The J segment lost 4 bases and the V segment lost 0 bases, leaving 15 bases of the junction unmatched. In nucleotides, the CDR3 is TGTGCCAGCAGCTTAGCGGGATGGACAGGGGATGTGGCAGGCTATGGCTACACCTTC. As protein: CASSLAGWTGDVAGYGYTF. The whole variable domain, remainder taken from reference TRBV7-8 and TRBJ1-2, is GAGVSQSPRYKVAKRGQDVALRCDPISGHVSLFWYQQALGQGPEFLTYFQNEAQLDKSGLPSDRFFAERPEGSVSTLKIQRTQQEDSAVYLCASSLAGWTGDVAGYGYTFGSGTRLTVV.

The rearrangement uses TRBV29-1 and TRBJ2-1; 12 bases are shared with TRBD1. V was clipped by 5 bases and J by 6 bases; unmatched bases: 5. The CDR3 is made up of 14 amino acids. Germline CDR1 SQVTM, CDR2 ANQGSEA. The CDR3 protein is CSVFRDRGPNEQFF. The DNA of the CDR3 is TGCAGCGTTTTCCGGGACAGGGGGCCCAATGAGCAGTTCTTC.

This clone was recorded once. This chain links TRBV30 with TRBJ1-2, with a tentative D call TRBD1 (5 bases). The CDR3 spans 14 residues. The germline V gene encodes CDR1 GTSNPN and CDR2 SVGIG (reference sequence). Deletions cut 0 bases from V and 3 bases from J, with 11 bases between. In nucleotides, the CDR3 is TGTGCCTGGAGTGTACTAGGGGCCCACTATGGCTACACCTTC. This encodes CAWSVLGAHYGYTF.

The rearrangement uses TRBV19 and TRBJ1-5; D gene uncertain. Trimming removed 2 bases at V and 5 bases at J, with 22 bases between. CDR3 length equals 18 residues. CDR1 LNHDA and CDR2 SQIVND come from the germline V gene (reference sequence). The CDR3: CASSISGRDQTVYQPQHF. CDR3 nucleotides: TGTGCCAGTAGTATATCGGGGAGGGATCAAACGGTTTATCAGCCCCAGCATTTT.

The chain uses TRBV12-5 and TRBJ2-5; 7 bases are a match to TRBD2. Per the germline V gene, CDR1 is LGHNT and CDR2 is FRNRAP. CDR3 length: 13 residues. The V and J ends lost 3 bases and 5 bases, in that order; junction bases with no gene match: 3. CDR3 bases: TGTGCTAGTGGTTTTCTGGGGGGGGAGACCCAGTACTTC. Translation gives CASGFLGGETQYF.

This clone has just one count. This rearrangement joins TRBV10-1 to TRBJ1-4; the D is unclear. Trimming stripped 0 bases from V and 8 bases from J, with 16 bases between. The germline V gene has CDR1 WNHNN and CDR2 SYGVQD (reference sequence). The CDR3 sequence is 16 residues long. As DNA, the CDR3 is TGCGCCAGCAGTGAGTCTCCGGACGCCGAAGGAGAAAAACTGTTTTTT. Its translation is CASSESPDAEGEKLFF.

The rearrangement joins TRBV11-2 to TRBJ2-1; tentatively, D is TRBD2 (6 bases). There are 15 residues in the CDR3. V lost 1 base, J lost 5 bases, and 12 bases lay in between. Germline V gives CDR1 SGHAT, CDR2 FQNNGV. DNA of the CDR3: TGTGCCAGCAGCTTAGCGGGACTGGTAAACAATGAGCAGTTCTTC. This encodes CASSLAGLVNNEQFF. Complete variable domain (other parts from reference TRBV11-2 and TRBJ2-1): EAGVAQSPRYKIIEKRQSVAFWCNPISGHATLYWYQQILGQGPKLLIQFQNNGVVDDSQLPKDRFSAERLKGVDSTLKIQPAKLEDSAVYLCASSLAGLVNNEQFFGPGTRLTVL.

This rearrangement joins TRBV6-5 to TRBJ1-1; 7 bases fit TRBD1. The CDR3 consists of 11 residues. The ends lost 6 bases at V and 9 bases at J; junction bases unmatched: 4. Germline V gene data show CDR1 as MNHEY and CDR2 as SVGAGI. CDR3 sequence (DNA): TGTGCCAGCAGGTTTAGGGGGCAAGCTTTCTTT. Encoded protein: CASRFRGQAFF.

This chain links TRBV9 with TRBJ2-5, with TRBD2 as a possible D gene (5 bases). The CDR3 covers 14 residues. V lost 3 bases and J lost 4, with 13 bases in between. The germline gives CDR1 SGDLS, CDR2 YYNGEE. The CDR3 here is CASSADLAGETQYF. The CDR3 DNA sequence: TGTGCCAGCAGCGCGGACCTAGCAGGAGAGACCCAGTACTTC.

The J gene is TRBJ2-7, the V gene TRBV28; the D gene is possibly TRBD1 (5 bases). The CDR3 is 14 residues long. Trimming pared 8 bases from V and 3 bases from J, leaving 17 bases between. In germline, CDR1 is MDHEN, CDR2 SYDVKM. CDR3 coding DNA: TGTGCCAGCGCAAAACCTCAGGGCCTCTACGAGCAGTACTTC. It yields the protein CASAKPQGLYEQYF.

The CDR3 region has the DNA TGTGCCACAGGACTAGCCCCTAGCTCCTACGAGCAGTACTTC. This translates into CATGLAPSSYEQYF. This chain joins TRBV2 and TRBJ2-7; 8 bases are shared with TRBD2. CDR3 size: 14 residues. V lost 10 bases to trimming and J lost 0 bases; unmatched junction nucleotides: 8. The germline V gene encodes CDR1 SNHLY and CDR2 FYNNEI.

V and J are TRBV4-2 and TRBJ1-2; D call uncertain. The germline V and J ends were trimmed by 0 bases and 12 bases, with 11 bases remaining between them. CDR3 length: 12 amino acids. In germline, CDR1 is LGHNA, CDR2 YNFKEQ. Written as DNA, the CDR3 is TGTGCCAGCAGCCAAGAACGCGGAACCAACACCTTC. Its protein product is CASSQERGTNTF.

V usage is TRBV30 and J usage is TRBJ2-7, with 10 bases matching TRBD1. With 2 bases clipped from V and 1 base from J, the junction kept 5 bases outside the gene matches. Germline V gene data show CDR1 as GTSNPN and CDR2 as SVGIG (reference sequence). This CDR3 spans 15 amino acids. CDR3 region: CAWSLRDRGSYEQYF. Written as DNA, the CDR3 is TGTGCCTGGAGTCTCCGGGACAGGGGTTCCTACGAGCAGTACTTC.

The CDR3 region is CASSRGLAGGLGEQFF. In nucleotides, the CDR3 is TGTGCCAGCAGTAGGGGACTAGCGGGAGGACTTGGTGAGCAGTTCTTC. The chain carries TRBV27 and TRBJ2-1; the match to TRBD2 covers 15 bases. The CDR3 has 16 amino acids. Germline lookup yields CDR1 MNHEY and CDR2 SMNVEV (reference sequence). J lost 9 bases, V lost 5 bases, and 8 bases had no gene match.